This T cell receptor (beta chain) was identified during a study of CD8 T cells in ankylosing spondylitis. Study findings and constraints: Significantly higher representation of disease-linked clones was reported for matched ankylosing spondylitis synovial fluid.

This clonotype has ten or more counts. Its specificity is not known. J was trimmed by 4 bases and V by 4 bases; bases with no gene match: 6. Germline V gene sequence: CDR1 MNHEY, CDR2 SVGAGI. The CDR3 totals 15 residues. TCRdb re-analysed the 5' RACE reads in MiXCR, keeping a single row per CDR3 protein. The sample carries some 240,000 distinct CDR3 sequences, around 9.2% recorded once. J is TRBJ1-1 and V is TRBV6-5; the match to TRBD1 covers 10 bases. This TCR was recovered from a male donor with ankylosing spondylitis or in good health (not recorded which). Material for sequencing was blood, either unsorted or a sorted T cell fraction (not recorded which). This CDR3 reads CASSSRDRGLTEAFF. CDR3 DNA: TGTGCCAGCAGTTCACGCGACAGGGGGCTCACTGAAGCTTTCTTT.